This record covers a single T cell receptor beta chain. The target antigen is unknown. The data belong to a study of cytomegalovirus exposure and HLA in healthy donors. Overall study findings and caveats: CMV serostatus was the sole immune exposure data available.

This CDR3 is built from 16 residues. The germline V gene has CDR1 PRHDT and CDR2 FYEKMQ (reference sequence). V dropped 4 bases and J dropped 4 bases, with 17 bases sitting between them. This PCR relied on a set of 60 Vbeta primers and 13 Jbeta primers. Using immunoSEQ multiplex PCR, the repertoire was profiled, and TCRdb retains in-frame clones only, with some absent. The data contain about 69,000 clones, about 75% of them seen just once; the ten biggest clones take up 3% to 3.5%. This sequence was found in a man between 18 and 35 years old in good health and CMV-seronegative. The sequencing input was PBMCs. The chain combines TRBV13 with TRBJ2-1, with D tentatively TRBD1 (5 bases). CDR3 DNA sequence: TGTGCCAGCAGCTCGAAGGGGTTTCCCCAATACAATGAGCAGTTCTTC. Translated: CASSSKGFPQYNEQFF.